This T cell receptor (beta chain) is drawn from a study of cytomegalovirus exposure and HLA in healthy donors. Study-wide points: Later analysis found that TCR beta chains associated with HLA were more clonally expanded than other, equally common chains. The study carried out a later analysis of TCR beta sequences. It associated approximately 15,000 of them with specific HLA alleles at a false discovery rate of 0.05.

The primer mix had 60 Vbeta and 13 Jbeta primers. Only in-frame clones appear in the TCRdb table, and some are missing; sequencing was by immunoSEQ multiplex PCR. The sample includes 250,000 to 350,000 clones, more than 80% of them seen just once. Trimming shortened V by 3 bases and J by 5 bases, and 17 bases separated the two germline ends. Germline V CDR1 and CDR2: MDHEN, SYDVKM. The CDR3 sequence is 17 residues long. With regard to this clone: Antigen unknown.

The gene calls are TRBV28 and TRBJ1-6; the D gene is possibly TRBD1 (5 bases). The receptor comes from a man between 40 and 49 years old in good health and CMV-seropositive. The sequenced sample was PBMCs. Written as DNA, the CDR3 is TGTGCCAGCAGTTTGAGGCCAGGGAGGAGGCATAATTCACCCCTCCACTTT. Translated: CASSLRPGRRHNSPLHF. The full variable domain, completed using reference TRBV28 and TRBJ1-6, is DVKVTQSSRYLVKRTGEKVFLECVQDMDHENMFWYRQDPGLGLRLIYFSYDVKMKEKGDIPEGYSVSREKKERFSLILESASTNQTSMYLCASSLRPGRRHNSPLHFGNGTRLTVT.